This T cell receptor (beta chain) was captured in a study of breast tumors, draining lymph nodes, adjacent tissues. This CDR3 spans 15 amino acids. Germline-derived CDR1 and CDR2 are SGHNT and YYREEE (reference sequence). V lost 4 bases to trimming and J lost 4 bases; unmatched junction nucleotides: 3. There are many counts of this clonotype. The antigen is unknown. Breast cancer patients provided tissue from their axillary draining lymph nodes. TCRdb redid the calling of the multiplex PCR reads with MiXCR, one entry per CDR3 protein. The sample has 100,000 or so distinct CDR3 sequences, 21% seen once. Notes on the study in general: Compared with lymph nodes, tumors were less diverse; compared with nontumor tissue, more.

This rearrangement joins TRBV5-4 to TRBJ2-1, with 12 bases lining up with TRBD2. The sequenced sample consisted of axillary lymph node tissue. The receptor was derived from a female donor with breast cancer. Some clones in this sample may be carry-over from other donors' samples. CDR3 residues: CASSRTSGTYNEQFF. For the CDR3, the DNA is TGTGCCAGCAGCCGGACTAGCGGGACATACAATGAGCAGTTCTTC.